The next 18 T cell receptor beta chains were all read from a single sample in a study of cytomegalovirus exposure and HLA in healthy donors. Primers: 60 Vbeta forward and 13 Jbeta reverse. The protocol was immunoSEQ multiplex PCR, while the TCRdb copy is restricted to in-frame clones and leaves out a portion. Seen here are about 100,000 clones, 75% to 85% observed once, and the top ten hold over 3.5%. Specimen: PBMCs. Receptors originate from a woman aged 50 to 60 in good health and CMV-seropositive.

This sequence joins TRBV9 and TRBJ2-3, with D unresolved. The CDR3 is 17 amino acids. V was pared by 3 bases and J by 2 bases, with 19 bases between. Germline CDR1 and CDR2: SGDLS and YYNGEE. The CDR3 DNA is TGTGCCAGCAGCGCCCGTTTTAACTTCGACACCACAGATACGCAGTATTTT. Its protein product is CASSARFNFDTTDTQYF. Drawing the rest from reference TRBV9 and TRBJ2-3, the complete variable domain is DSGVTQTPKHLITATGQRVTLRCSPRSGDLSVYWYQQSLDQGLQFLIQYYNGEERAKGNILERFSAQQFPDLHSELNLSSLELGDSALYFCASSARFNFDTTDTQYFGPGTRLTVL.

The chain is built from TRBV5-6 and TRBJ2-1, with 14 nucleotides matching TRBD2. The V and J ends lost 3 bases and 1 base, in that order; junction bases with no gene match: 6. The germline V gene encodes CDR1 SGHDT and CDR2 YYEEEE. The CDR3 has 18 amino acids. This CDR3 reads CASSYGLAGGKSYNEQFF. The DNA of the CDR3 is TGTGCCAGCAGCTATGGACTAGCGGGAGGTAAATCCTACAATGAGCAGTTCTTC. Full variable domain (outside the CDR3, taken from reference TRBV5-6 and TRBJ2-1): DAGVTQSPTHLIKTRGQQVTLRCSPKSGHDTVSWYQQALGQGPQFIFQYYEEEERQRGNFPDRFSGHQFPNYSSELNVNALLLGDSALYLCASSYGLAGGKSYNEQFFGPGTRLTVL.

The V gene is TRBV5-4, the J gene TRBJ2-1; D gene uncertain. In germline, CDR1 is SGHNT, CDR2 YYREEE (reference sequence). V was shortened by 3 bases and J by 9 bases, with 22 bases between the two germline ends. CDR3 length: 16 residues. The CDR3 nucleotides read TGTGCCAGCAGCTCCCCTGGCTCTAGGAACGGAGTTGAGCAGTTCTTC. Translation gives CASSSPGSRNGVEQFF. The full variable domain, in which reference TRBV5-4 and TRBJ2-1 provide the parts outside the CDR3, is ETGVTQSPTHLIKTRGQQVTLRCSSQSGHNTVSWYQQALGQGPQFIFQYYREEENGRGNFPPRFSGLQFPNYSSELNVNALELDDSALYLCASSSPGSRNGVEQFFGPGTRLTVL.

This chain joins TRBV25-1 and TRBJ1-4; D gene uncertain. The CDR3 contains 14 residues. With 3 bases removed from V and 10 bases from J, the gap between germline ends came to 15 bases. Germline loops: CDR1 MGHDK, CDR2 SYGVNS. CDR3 sequence: CASSEETVSGKLFF. CDR3 in DNA: TGTGCCAGCAGTGAGGAAACTGTGTCGGGAAAACTGTTTTTT.

In its sample, this clone was seen once. The gene calls are TRBV2 and TRBJ1-2, with D possibly TRBD1 on 5 matching bases. CDR1 SNHLY and CDR2 FYNNEI come from the germline V gene. This CDR3 spans 14 amino acids. V shed 5 bases and J shed 5 bases, with 15 bases lying between them. The CDR3 DNA reads TGTGCCAGCAGTCTCAGCGGGACCTATTATGGCTACACCTTC. Encoded protein: CASSLSGTYYGYTF.

CDR3 coding DNA: TGCGCCAGCAGCTTGGGAGGACTAGTATGGTACGAGCAGTACTTC. Translating gives CASSLGGLVWYEQYF. The V call is TRBV5-1, the J call TRBJ2-7; 7 positions match TRBD2. This CDR3 has 15 amino acids. Germline lookup yields CDR1 SGHRS and CDR2 YFSETQ. V dropped 0 bases and J dropped 4; count of bases not matched to a gene: 7.

The chain uses TRBV15 and TRBJ1-3; D remains ambiguous. Trimming left V 0 bases short and J 2 bases short, with 11 bases between. CDR3 size: 16 residues. The germline CDR1 and CDR2 sequences are LNHNV and YYDKDF (reference sequence). The CDR3 DNA follows: TGTGCCACCAGCAGAGATCGTCAGATTACTGGAAACACCATATATTTT. Amino acids: CATSRDRQITGNTIYF.

The CDR3 here is CASSQSWGGTQYF. Written as DNA, the CDR3 is TGTGCCAGCAGCCAATCCTGGGGGGGCACGCAGTATTTT. The genes are TRBV9 and TRBJ2-3; D might be TRBD2 (7 bases). CDR3 length: 13 amino acids. V was cut by 4 bases and J by 9 bases, with 15 bases left in between. The germline CDR1 and CDR2 sequences are SGDLS and YYNGEE.

This clone was counted only a few times. V usage is TRBV10-3 and J usage is TRBJ2-1; 8 positions match TRBD2. Germline-derived CDR1 and CDR2 are ENHRY and SYGVKD. Germline trimming cut 2 bases from V and 14 bases from J; bases unmatched to any gene: 14. CDR3 length: 15 residues. The CDR3 here is CAISEDSVSGAPKFF. The DNA of the CDR3 is TGTGCCATCAGTGAGGACTCCGTTAGCGGGGCTCCCAAGTTCTTC.

This chain connects TRBV4-2 to TRBJ2-2; a possible D gene is TRBD2 (5 bases). The CDR3 consists of 15 residues. The germline CDR1 and CDR2 sequences are LGHNA and YNFKEQ. Trimming pared 0 bases from V and 6 bases from J, leaving 11 bases between. As DNA, the CDR3 is TGTGCCAGCAGCCAAGAAGAGGTCGGGGCCGGGGAGCTGTTTTTT. The encoded protein is CASSQEEVGAGELFF.

The rearrangement joins TRBV4-1 to TRBJ1-2; 7 bases align to TRBD1. V was pared by 1 base and J by 4 bases, with 15 bases of the junction left unmatched. CDR1 is MGHRA, CDR2 YSYEKL, per germline. The CDR3 has 18 amino acids. The chain's CDR3 is CASSQVTVSAGGGYGYTF. For the CDR3, the DNA is TGCGCCAGCAGCCAAGTTACGGTATCGGCAGGGGGAGGCTATGGCTACACCTTC.

The J gene is TRBJ1-1, the V gene TRBV19, with TRBD1 identical over 9 bases. The CDR3 consists of 16 residues. Germline V lookup: CDR1 LNHDA, CDR2 SQIVND (reference sequence). J lost 5 bases, V lost 4 bases, and 11 bases had no gene match. The CDR3 DNA reads TGTGCCAGTAGTACCCAGAACAGGGGGCGAGGTACTGAAGCTTTCTTT. It translates to CASSTQNRGRGTEAFF.

This chain joins TRBV5-4 and TRBJ2-2; D is possibly TRBD1 (6 bases). The CDR3 totals 15 residues. V lost 1 base and J 5 bases, leaving 12 bases between the germline ends. Germline CDR1 reads SGHNT; CDR2 reads YYREEE (reference sequence). The CDR3 DNA reads as TGTGCCAGCAGCTTGCTACAGGGTCGAACCGGGGAGCTGTTTTTT. Its translation: CASSLLQGRTGELFF.

CDR3 DNA: TGTGCCAGCAGCCCCCGTGGTTCCGTCGGCTACAATGAGCAGTTCTTC. Translated, it gives CASSPRGSVGYNEQFF. V gene TRBV9 combines with J gene TRBJ2-1, with D hard to call. Trimming removed 4 bases from V and 3 bases from J, with 17 bases in between. From germline, CDR1 is SGDLS and CDR2 YYNGEE. The CDR3 totals 16 residues.

The rearrangement uses TRBV7-9 and TRBJ1-2; 9 bases map to TRBD1. V shed 6 bases, J shed 2 bases, and the junction held 4 bases outside the gene matches. CDR3 length equals 14 residues. CDR1 is SEHNR, CDR2 FQNEAQ, per germline (reference sequence). The CDR3 DNA reads TGTGCCAGCAGTGACAGGGGGTTCAACTATGGCTACACCTTC. Translation gives CASSDRGFNYGYTF.

The chain uses TRBV11-2 and TRBJ2-7; tentative D call: TRBD2 (5 bases). This CDR3 is 13 amino acids long. Germline loops: CDR1 SGHAT, CDR2 FQNNGV. Deletions cut 0 bases from V and 9 bases from J, with 12 bases between. CDR3 nucleotides: TGTGCCAGCAGCTTAGATCCGGGGAGAGCGCAGTACTTC. Protein sequence: CASSLDPGRAQYF.

This clone appeared a single time. The V gene is TRBV27, the J gene TRBJ1-1; D may be TRBD1 (6 bases). The length of the CDR3 is 14 residues. Germline CDR1 reads MNHEY; CDR2 reads SMNVEV (reference sequence). V dropped 6 bases and J dropped 6 bases, with 17 bases sitting between them. As DNA, the CDR3 is TGTGCCAGCAGACCCGGAGGGGGGGGGCCTGAAGCTTTCTTT. This codes for CASRPGGGGPEAFF.

A single count supports this clone. The J gene is TRBJ2-5, the V gene TRBV5-1, with TRBD1 matching 9 bases. The germline V gene encodes CDR1 SGHRS and CDR2 YFSETQ. The J segment lost 3 bases and the V segment lost 4 bases, leaving 13 bases of the junction unmatched. CDR3 size: 17 residues. The DNA for the CDR3 is TGCGCCAGCAGCATCACACAGGGGGCGATGGTGAAAGAGACCCAGTACTTC. This codes for CASSITQGAMVKETQYF.